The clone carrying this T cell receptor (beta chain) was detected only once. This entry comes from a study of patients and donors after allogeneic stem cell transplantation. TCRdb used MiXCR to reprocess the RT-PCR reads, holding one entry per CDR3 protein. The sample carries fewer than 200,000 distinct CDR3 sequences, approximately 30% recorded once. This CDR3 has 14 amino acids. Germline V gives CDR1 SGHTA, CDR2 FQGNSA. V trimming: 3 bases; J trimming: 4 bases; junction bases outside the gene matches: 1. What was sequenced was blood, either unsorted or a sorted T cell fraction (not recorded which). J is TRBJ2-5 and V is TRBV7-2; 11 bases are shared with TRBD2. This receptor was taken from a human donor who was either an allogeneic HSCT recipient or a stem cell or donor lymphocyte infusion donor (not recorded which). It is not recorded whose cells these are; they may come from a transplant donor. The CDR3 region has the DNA TGTGCCAGCAGCTTTGGACTAGCGGGAGAGACCCAGTACTTC. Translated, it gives CASSFGLAGETQYF.